The rows below give T cell receptor beta chains drawn from one sample of a study of Graves' ophthalmopathy and Graves' hyperthyroidism. Via MiXCR, TCRdb re-called the multiplex PCR reads, giving one row per CDR3 protein. The sample records over a million distinct CDR3 sequences, about two fifths being singletons. The sample taken for sequencing was peripheral blood or thyroid tissue (not recorded which). Receptors originate from an adult man with Graves' hyperthyroidism. Both conserved end residues are part of each CDR3. Each record gives: J gene, clone size, D gene, V gene, CDR3 protein, CDR3 DNA. D genes are given only for firm matches. The size field is filled for only some rows; it gives once, few, many or a size class.

>TRBJ2-7|many|NA|TRBV7-9
CASSLYSGEQYF
TGTGCCAGCAGCTTATACTCGGGGGAGCAGTACTTC
>TRBJ1-1|few|NA|TRBV11-1
CASSPGGPTEAFF
TGTGCCAGCAGCCCTGGGGGGCCCACTGAAGCTTTCTTT
>TRBJ2-7|NA|NA|TRBV2
CASTYGGGEQYF
TGTGCCAGCACCTATGGAGGGGGCGAGCAGTACTTC
>TRBJ1-2|NA|TRBD1|TRBV5-6
CASSFRDRGTYTF
TGTGCCAGCAGCTTCCGGGACAGAGGCACCTACACCTTC
>TRBJ2-1|NA|TRBD1|TRBV9
CASSARQGQHNEQFF
TGTGCCAGCAGCGCACGACAGGGACAGCACAATGAGCAGTTCTTC
>TRBJ2-5|NA|TRBD1|TRBV11-2
CASSSNMWTGRETQYF
TGTGCCAGCAGCTCAAATATGTGGACAGGGAGGGAGACCCAGTACTTC
>TRBJ1-1|few|TRBD1|TRBV7-3
CASSSSRTGIGAFF
TGTGCCAGCAGCTCCTCACGGACAGGGATCGGAGCTTTCTTT
>TRBJ1-5|many|NA|TRBV19
CASSLGANQPQHF
TGTGCCAGTAGTTTGGGAGCCAATCAGCCCCAGCATTTT
>TRBJ2-2|NA|TRBD1|TRBV2
CANSASGTETGELFF
TGTGCCAACAGTGCCTCCGGGACAGAGACCGGGGAGCTGTTTTTT
>TRBJ1-1|NA|TRBD1|TRBV2
CASSGTGSNTEAFF
TGTGCCAGCAGTGGGACAGGTTCGAACACTGAAGCTTTCTTT
>TRBJ2-5|once|NA|TRBV10-3
CAISAGKETQYF
TGTGCCATCAGTGCCGGTAAAGAGACCCAGTACTTC
>TRBJ1-5|few|NA|TRBV11-2
CASSLAGLAQHF
TGTGCCAGCAGCTTGGCCGGGTTGGCCCAGCATTTT
>TRBJ2-7|few|TRBD2|TRBV5-1
CASSSRLAGGFEQYF
TGCGCCAGCAGCTCAAGACTAGCGGGGGGGTTTGAGCAGTACTTC
>TRBJ2-7|NA|TRBD2|TRBV7-2
CASSPPRGRAGYEQYF
TGTGCCAGCTCACCACCCCGCGGGAGGGCCGGCTACGAGCAGTACTTC
>TRBJ1-5|many|NA|TRBV2
CASSEGGSVQPQHF
TGTGCCAGCAGTGAAGGAGGGTCGGTTCAGCCCCAGCATTTT
>TRBJ1-5|few|NA|TRBV19
CASGGGQPQHF
TGTGCCAGTGGAGGAGGGCAGCCCCAGCATTTT
>TRBJ2-7|many|NA|TRBV29-1
CSVETCTGPGLYEQYF
TGCAGCGTTGAAACTTGTACCGGGCCGGGCTTATACGAGCAGTACTTC
>TRBJ1-5|NA|NA|TRBV30
CAWSVSVAQPQHF
TGTGCCTGGAGTGTTTCAGTCGCCCAGCCCCAGCATTTT
>TRBJ2-5|few|TRBD1|TRBV29-1
CSAGQGAWGQETQYF
TGCAGCGCCGGACAGGGGGCGTGGGGGCAAGAGACCCAGTACTTC
>TRBJ1-1|NA|NA|TRBV20-1
CSARGPKMKTEAFF
TGCAGTGCTAGAGGGCCTAAAATGAAAACTGAAGCTTTCTTT
>TRBJ2-5|NA|TRBD2|TRBV25-1
CASSDGLPGLAGRGETQYF
TGTGCCAGCAGTGACGGGTTGCCGGGACTAGCGGGGCGAGGGGAGACCCAGTACTTC
>TRBJ1-2|NA|NA|TRBV29-1
CSVRWATGNTF
NA
>TRBJ1-5|few|TRBD1|TRBV19
CASNNLDRENQPQHF
TGTGCCAGTAACAACCTGGACAGGGAAAATCAGCCCCAGCATTTT
>TRBJ1-4|many|TRBD1|TRBV2
CASSPQGEHEKLFF
TGTGCCAGCAGTCCACAGGGGGAGCATGAAAAACTGTTTTTT
>TRBJ2-2|NA|TRBD1|TRBV7-6
CASSLEATGGAGELFF
TGTGCCAGCAGCTTAGAGGCGACAGGGGGGGCTGGGGAGCTGTTTTTT
>TRBJ2-5|many|NA|TRBV28
CASSFGGTQYF
TGTGCCAGCAGCTTTGGGGGGACCCAGTACTTC
>TRBJ1-1|NA|NA|TRBV20-1
CSAIGSRDSNTEAFF
TGCAGTGCAATAGGATCGAGGGACTCAAACACTGAAGCTTTCTTT
>TRBJ1-1|many|NA|TRBV2
CASSVSLNTEAFF
TGTGCCAGCAGTGTATCCTTGAACACTGAAGCTTTCTTT
>TRBJ1-2|NA|NA|TRBV10-3
CAISLFLGADYGYTF
TGTGCCATCAGTTTATTTCTGGGGGCGGACTATGGCTACACCTTC
>TRBJ1-5|NA|NA|TRBV28
CASKSDSMGLLQPQHF
TGTGCCAGCAAATCGGACAGTATGGGCCTCCTTCAGCCCCAGCATTTT
>TRBJ2-2|many|TRBD1|TRBV19
CASSIGQGSNTGELFF
TGTGCCAGTAGTATCGGACAGGGGTCGAACACCGGGGAGCTGTTTTTT
>TRBJ2-2|few|NA|TRBV11-2
CASSEGHANTGELFF
TGTGCCAGCAGCGAGGGACATGCGAACACCGGGGAGCTGTTTTTT
>TRBJ2-5|NA|NA|TRBV7-3
CASSLTSWEETQYF
TGTGCCAGCAGCTTAACTAGCTGGGAAGAGACCCAGTACTTC
>TRBJ2-5|many|TRBD2|TRBV7-9
CASSKPRGGASRETQYF
TGTGCCAGCAGCAAACCCCGCGGGGGGGCCAGCAGGGAGACCCAGTACTTC
>TRBJ1-2|few|NA|TRBV6-2/TRBV6-3
CASRKTGESYGYTF
TGTGCCAGCAGAAAGACAGGCGAGAGCTATGGCTACACCTTC
>TRBJ2-2|many|NA|TRBV24-1
CATSGRGVERSITGELFF
TGTGCCACCAGTGGGCGTGGGGTCGAGCGGAGCATCACCGGGGAGCTGTTTTTT
>TRBJ2-2|NA|NA|TRBV9
CASTYGNYMNTGELFF
TGTGCCAGCACCTATGGGAACTACATGAACACCGGGGAGCTGTTTTTT
>TRBJ1-4|NA|NA|TRBV5-6
CASSWRSTNEKLFF
TGTGCCAGCAGCTGGAGATCAACTAATGAAAAACTGTTTTTT
>TRBJ1-1|many|NA|TRBV11-2
CASSLAQDRYPTFF
TGTGCCAGCAGCTTAGCCCAGGACCGCTACCCCACTTTCTTT
>TRBJ2-5|NA|NA|TRBV7-3
CASSLSAMGETQYF
TGTGCCAGCAGCTTATCGGCGATGGGTGAGACCCAGTACTTC
>TRBJ1-4|NA|TRBD1|TRBV7-2
CASSFADGTGTEKLFF
TGTGCCAGCAGCTTCGCCGACGGGACAGGGACGGAAAAACTGTTTTTT
>TRBJ1-6|many|NA|TRBV7-2
CASSFLNSPLHF
TGTGCCAGCAGCTTCCTTAATTCACCCCTCCACTTT
>TRBJ2-7|many|NA|TRBV24-1
CATSAGDSKYF
TGTGCCACCAGTGCTGGGGACTCGAAGTACTTC
>TRBJ1-2|NA|NA|TRBV7-9
CASSPPGAQYGYTF
TGTGCCAGCAGCCCCCCAGGGGCGCAGTATGGCTACACCTTC
>TRBJ2-7|NA|TRBD2|TRBV25-1
CASRRTSGRSYEQYF
TGTGCCAGCAGGCGTACTAGCGGGCGCTCCTACGAGCAGTACTTC
>TRBJ1-3|few|NA|TRBV6-5
CASKPGHSGNTIYF
TGTGCCAGTAAACCGGGACACTCTGGAAACACCATATATTTT
>TRBJ2-7|many|NA|TRBV7-9
CASSLVDSDYEQYF
TGTGCCAGCAGCTTAGTGGACTCCGACTACGAGCAGTACTTC
>TRBJ2-7|few|NA|TRBV7-3
CASSLFMPPYEQYF
TGTGCCAGCAGCTTATTTATGCCCCCCTACGAGCAGTACTTC
>TRBJ2-5|many|TRBD1|TRBV7-9
CASSPPSGTGKRLGETQYF
TGTGCCAGCAGCCCCCCCTCCGGGACAGGGAAACGACTCGGAGAGACCCAGTACTTC